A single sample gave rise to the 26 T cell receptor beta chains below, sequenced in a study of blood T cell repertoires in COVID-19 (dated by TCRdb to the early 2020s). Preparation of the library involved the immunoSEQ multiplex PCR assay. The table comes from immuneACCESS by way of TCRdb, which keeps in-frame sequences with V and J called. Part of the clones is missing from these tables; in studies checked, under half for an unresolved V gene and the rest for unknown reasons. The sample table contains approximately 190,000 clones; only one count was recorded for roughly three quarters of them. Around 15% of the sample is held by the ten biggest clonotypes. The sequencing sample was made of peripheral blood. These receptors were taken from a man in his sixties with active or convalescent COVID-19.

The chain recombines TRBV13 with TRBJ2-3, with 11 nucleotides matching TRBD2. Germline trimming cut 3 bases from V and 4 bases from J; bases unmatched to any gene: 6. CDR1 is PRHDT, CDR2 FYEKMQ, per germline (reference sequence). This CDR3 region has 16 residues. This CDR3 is CASSFLAGGPADTQYF. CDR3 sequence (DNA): TGTGCCAGCAGCTTCTTAGCGGGAGGGCCCGCAGATACGCAGTATTTT.

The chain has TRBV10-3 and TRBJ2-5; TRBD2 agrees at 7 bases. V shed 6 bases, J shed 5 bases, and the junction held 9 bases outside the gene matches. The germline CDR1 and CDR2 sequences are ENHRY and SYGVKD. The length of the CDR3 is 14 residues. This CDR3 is CAIRPLAAGETQYF. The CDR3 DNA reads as TGTGCCATCAGGCCCTTGGCAGCGGGGGAGACCCAGTACTTC.

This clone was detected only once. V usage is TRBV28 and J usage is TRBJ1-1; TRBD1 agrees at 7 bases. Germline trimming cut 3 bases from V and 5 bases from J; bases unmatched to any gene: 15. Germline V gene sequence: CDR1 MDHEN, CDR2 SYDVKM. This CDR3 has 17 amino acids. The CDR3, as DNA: TGTGCCAGCAGTTTGGTGTCAGAGGGGGCGGGGGGAACTGAAGCTTTCTTT. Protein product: CASSLVSEGAGGTEAFF.

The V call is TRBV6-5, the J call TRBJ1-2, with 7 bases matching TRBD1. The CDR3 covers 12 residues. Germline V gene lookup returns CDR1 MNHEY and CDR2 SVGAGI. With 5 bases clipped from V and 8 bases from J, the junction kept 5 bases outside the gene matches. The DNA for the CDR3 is TGTGCCAGCAGTAACAGGGGATGGGGCTACACCTTC. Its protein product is CASSNRGWGYTF.

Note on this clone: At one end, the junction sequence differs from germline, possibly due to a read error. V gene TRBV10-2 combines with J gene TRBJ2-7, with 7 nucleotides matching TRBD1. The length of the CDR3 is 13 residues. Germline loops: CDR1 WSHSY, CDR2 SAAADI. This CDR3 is CASRGQTHYGQYF. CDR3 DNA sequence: TGCGCCAGCAGGGGACAGACCCATTACGGGCAGTACTTC.

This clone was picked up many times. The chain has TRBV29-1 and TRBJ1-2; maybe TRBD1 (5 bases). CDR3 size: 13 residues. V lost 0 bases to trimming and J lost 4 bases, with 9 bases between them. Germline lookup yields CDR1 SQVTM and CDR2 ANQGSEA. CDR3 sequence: CSVEDQTVYGYTF. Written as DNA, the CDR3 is TGCAGCGTTGAAGATCAGACAGTCTATGGCTACACCTTC. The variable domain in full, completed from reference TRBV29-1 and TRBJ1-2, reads SAVISQKPSRDICQRGTSLTIQCQVDSQVTMMFWYRQQPGQSLTLIATANQGSEATYESGFVIDKFPISRPNLTFSTLTVSNMSPEDSSIYLCSVEDQTVYGYTFGSGTRLTVV.

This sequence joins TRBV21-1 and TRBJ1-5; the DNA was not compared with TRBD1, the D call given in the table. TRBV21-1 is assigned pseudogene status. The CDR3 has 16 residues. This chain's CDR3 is CASSTRDSDSNQPQHF. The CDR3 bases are TGTGCCAGCAGCACTCGGGACAGCGATAGCAATCAGCCCCAGCATTTT.

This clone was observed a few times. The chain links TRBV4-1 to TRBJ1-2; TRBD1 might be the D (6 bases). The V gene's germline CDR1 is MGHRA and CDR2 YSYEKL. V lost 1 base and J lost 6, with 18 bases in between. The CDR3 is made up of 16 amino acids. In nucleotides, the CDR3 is TGCGCCAGCAGCCAAGTGGGGGGGCGCAGTACCAATGGCTACACCTTC. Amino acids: CASSQVGGRSTNGYTF.

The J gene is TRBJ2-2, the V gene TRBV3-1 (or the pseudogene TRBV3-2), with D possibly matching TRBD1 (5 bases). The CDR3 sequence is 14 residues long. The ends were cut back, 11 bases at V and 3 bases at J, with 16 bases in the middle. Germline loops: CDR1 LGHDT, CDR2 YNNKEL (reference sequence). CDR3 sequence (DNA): TGTGCCGACCAGGCAGGGCGCTACACCGGGGAGCTGTTTTTT. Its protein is CADQAGRYTGELFF.

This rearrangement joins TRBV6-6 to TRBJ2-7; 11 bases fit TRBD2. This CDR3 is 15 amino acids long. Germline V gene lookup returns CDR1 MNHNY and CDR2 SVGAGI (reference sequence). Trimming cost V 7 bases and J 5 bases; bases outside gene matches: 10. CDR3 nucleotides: TGTGCCAGCAAAAAAGGGACTAGCGGCCCGAACGAGCAGTACTTC. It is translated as CASKKGTSGPNEQYF.

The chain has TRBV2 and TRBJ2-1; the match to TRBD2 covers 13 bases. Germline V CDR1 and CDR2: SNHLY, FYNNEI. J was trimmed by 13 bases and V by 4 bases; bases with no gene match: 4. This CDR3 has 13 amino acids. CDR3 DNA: TGTGCCAGCAGTGGACTAGCGGGAGGCAACCAGTTCTTC. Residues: CASSGLAGGNQFF.

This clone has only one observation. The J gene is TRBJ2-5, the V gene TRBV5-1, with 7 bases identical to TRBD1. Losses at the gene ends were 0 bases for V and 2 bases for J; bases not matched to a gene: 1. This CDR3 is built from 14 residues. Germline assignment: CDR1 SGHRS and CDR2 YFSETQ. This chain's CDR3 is CASSLGDRQETQYF. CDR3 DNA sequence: TGCGCCAGCAGCTTGGGGGACAGACAAGAGACCCAGTACTTC.

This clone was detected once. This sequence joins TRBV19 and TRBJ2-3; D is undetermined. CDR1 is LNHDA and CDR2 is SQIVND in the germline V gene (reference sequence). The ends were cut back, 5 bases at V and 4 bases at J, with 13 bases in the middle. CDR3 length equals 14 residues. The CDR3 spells CASSGPSVSDTQYF. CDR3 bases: TGTGCCAGTAGTGGGCCCAGTGTATCAGATACGCAGTATTTT.

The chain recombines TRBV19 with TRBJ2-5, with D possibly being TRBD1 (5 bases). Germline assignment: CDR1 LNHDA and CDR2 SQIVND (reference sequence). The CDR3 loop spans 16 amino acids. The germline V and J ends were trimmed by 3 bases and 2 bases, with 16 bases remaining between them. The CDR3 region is CASSIRGQSLQETQYF. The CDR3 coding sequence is TGTGCCAGTAGTATCCGAGGACAATCGCTGCAAGAGACCCAGTACTTC.

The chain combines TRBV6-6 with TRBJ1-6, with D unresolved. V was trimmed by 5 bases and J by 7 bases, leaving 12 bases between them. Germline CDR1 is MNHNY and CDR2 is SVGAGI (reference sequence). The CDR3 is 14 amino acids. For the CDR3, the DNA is TGTGCCAGCAGTGTCGGGGTCTACAATTCACCCCTCCACTTT. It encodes CASSVGVYNSPLHF.

CDR3 protein: CASSYRGPNSPLHF. The CDR3 region has the DNA TGTGCCAGCAGTTACAGGGGGCCTAATTCACCCCTCCACTTT. This chain connects TRBV6-5 to TRBJ1-6; TRBD1 aligns across 7 bases. The CDR3 loop spans 14 amino acids. Per the germline V gene, CDR1 is MNHEY and CDR2 is SVGAGI. Losses at the gene ends were 2 bases for V and 6 bases for J; bases not matched to a gene: 1.

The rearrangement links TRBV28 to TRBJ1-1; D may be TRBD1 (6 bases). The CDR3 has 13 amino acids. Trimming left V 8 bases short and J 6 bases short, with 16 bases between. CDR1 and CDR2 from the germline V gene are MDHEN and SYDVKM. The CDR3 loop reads CASGLGGAPEAFF. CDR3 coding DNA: TGTGCCAGCGGACTGGGGGGGGCGCCTGAAGCTTTCTTT.

This CDR3 is CASSLGTSGQSSYEQYF. CDR3 nucleotide sequence: TGTGCCAGCAGTTTGGGGACTAGCGGGCAGAGCTCCTACGAGCAGTACTTC. J is TRBJ2-7 and V is TRBV28; 12 nucleotides align to TRBD2. Germline-derived CDR1 and CDR2 are MDHEN and SYDVKM. CDR3 length: 17 amino acids. Trimming at V came to 3 bases and at J to 0 bases, leaving 6 bases not matched to a gene. Drawing the rest from reference TRBV28 and TRBJ2-7, the complete variable domain is DVKVTQSSRYLVKRTGEKVFLECVQDMDHENMFWYRQDPGLGLRLIYFSYDVKMKEKGDIPEGYSVSREKKERFSLILESASTNQTSMYLCASSLGTSGQSSYEQYFGPGTRLTVT.

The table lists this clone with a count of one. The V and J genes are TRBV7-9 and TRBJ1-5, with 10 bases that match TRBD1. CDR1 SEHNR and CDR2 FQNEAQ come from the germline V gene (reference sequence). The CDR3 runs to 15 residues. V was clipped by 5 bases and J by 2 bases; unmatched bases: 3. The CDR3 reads CASSPGTGGNQPQHF. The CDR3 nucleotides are TGTGCCAGCAGCCCAGGGACAGGGGGCAATCAGCCCCAGCATTTT.

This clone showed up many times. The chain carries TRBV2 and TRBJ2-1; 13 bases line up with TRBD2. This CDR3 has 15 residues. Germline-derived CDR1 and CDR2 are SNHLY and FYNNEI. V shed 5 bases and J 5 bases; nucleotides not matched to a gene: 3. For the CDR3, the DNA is TGTGCCAGCAGTAAGACTAGCGGGAGGAACAATGAGCAGTTCTTC. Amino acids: CASSKTSGRNNEQFF.

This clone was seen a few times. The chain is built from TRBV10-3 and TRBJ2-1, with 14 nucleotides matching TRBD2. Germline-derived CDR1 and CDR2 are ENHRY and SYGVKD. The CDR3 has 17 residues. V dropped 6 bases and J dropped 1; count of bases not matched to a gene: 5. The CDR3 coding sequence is TGTGCCATCAGGGGGACTAGCGGGAGAGGATCCTACAATGAGCAGTTCTTC. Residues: CAIRGTSGRGSYNEQFF.

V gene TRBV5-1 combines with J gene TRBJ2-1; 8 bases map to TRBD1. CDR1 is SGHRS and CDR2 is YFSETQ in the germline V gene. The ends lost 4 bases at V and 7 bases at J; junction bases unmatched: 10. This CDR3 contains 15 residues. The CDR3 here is CASSPGLTGVNEQFF. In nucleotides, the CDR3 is TGCGCCAGCAGCCCGGGACTGACAGGGGTAAATGAGCAGTTCTTC.

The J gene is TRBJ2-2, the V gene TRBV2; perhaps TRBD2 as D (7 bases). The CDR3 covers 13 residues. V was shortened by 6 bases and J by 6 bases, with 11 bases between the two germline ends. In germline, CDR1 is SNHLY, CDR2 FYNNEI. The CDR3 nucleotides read TGTGCCAGCAGGAGGGGGAGGGCCGGGGAGCTGTTTTTT. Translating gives CASRRGRAGELFF. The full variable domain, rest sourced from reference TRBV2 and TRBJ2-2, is EPEVTQTPSHQVTQMGQEVILRCVPISNHLYFYWYRQILGQKVEFLVSFYNNEISEKSEIFDDQFSVERPDGSNFTLKIRSTKLEDSAMYFCASRRGRAGELFFGEGSRLTVL.

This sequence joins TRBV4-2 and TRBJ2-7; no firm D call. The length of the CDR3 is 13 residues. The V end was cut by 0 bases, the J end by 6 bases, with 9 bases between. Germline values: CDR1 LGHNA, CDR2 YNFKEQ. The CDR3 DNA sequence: TGTGCCAGCAGCCAAGAAGACTTTCTCGAGCAGTACTTC. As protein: CASSQEDFLEQYF.

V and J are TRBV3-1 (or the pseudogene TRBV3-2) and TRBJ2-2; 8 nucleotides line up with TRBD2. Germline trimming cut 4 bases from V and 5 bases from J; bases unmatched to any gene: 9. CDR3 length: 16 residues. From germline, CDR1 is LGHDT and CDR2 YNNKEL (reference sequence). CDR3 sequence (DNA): TGTGCCAGCAGCCGGGGGCTAGCGGGTCAAACCGGGGAGCTGTTTTTT. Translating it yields CASSRGLAGQTGELFF.

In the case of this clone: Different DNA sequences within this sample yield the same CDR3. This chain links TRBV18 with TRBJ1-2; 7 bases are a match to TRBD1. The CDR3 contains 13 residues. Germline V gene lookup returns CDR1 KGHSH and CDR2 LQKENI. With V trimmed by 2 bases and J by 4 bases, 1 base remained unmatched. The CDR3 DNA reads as TGTGCCAGCTCACCAGACAGGGCCTATGGCTACACCTTC. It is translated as CASSPDRAYGYTF. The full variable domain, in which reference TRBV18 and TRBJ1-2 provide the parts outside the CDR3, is NAGVMQNPRHLVRRRGQEARLRCSPMKGHSHVYWYRQLPEEGLKFMVYLQKENIIDESGMPKERFSAEFPKEGPSILRIQQVVRGDSAAYFCASSPDRAYGYTFGSGTRLTVV.